This T cell receptor (beta chain) was profiled in a study of shared clonotypes between healthy human individuals. Generated by immunoSEQ multiplex PCR, the TCRdb table keeps only in-frame clones and is missing some. Found here are about half a million clones, less than 80% of them singletons; the top ten hold approximately 12%. Caucasian adults living in Nashville, Tennessee, provided all samples. This clone was picked up one time. Per the germline V gene, CDR1 is SGHTA and CDR2 is FQGNSA. There are 14 residues in the CDR3. Trimming shortened V by 1 base and J by 8 bases, and 14 bases separated the two germline ends.

Source material: PBMCs. V usage is TRBV7-2 and J usage is TRBJ1-2; TRBD1 might be the D (5 bases). The source of this sequence is a woman aged 40 to 55 in good health. Some clones in this sample may be carry-over from other donors' samples. The CDR3 DNA follows: TGTGCCAGCAGCTTAGGGCAGGGATTGCGCGGCTACACCTTC. Amino acid sequence: CASSLGQGLRGYTF. The whole variable domain, filled in from reference TRBV7-2 and TRBJ1-2, reads GAGVSQSPSNKVTEKGKDVELRCDPISGHTALYWYRQSLGQGLEFLIYFQGNSAPDKSGLPSDRFSAERTGGSVSTLTIQRTQQEDSAVYLCASSLGQGLRGYTFGSGTRLTVV.